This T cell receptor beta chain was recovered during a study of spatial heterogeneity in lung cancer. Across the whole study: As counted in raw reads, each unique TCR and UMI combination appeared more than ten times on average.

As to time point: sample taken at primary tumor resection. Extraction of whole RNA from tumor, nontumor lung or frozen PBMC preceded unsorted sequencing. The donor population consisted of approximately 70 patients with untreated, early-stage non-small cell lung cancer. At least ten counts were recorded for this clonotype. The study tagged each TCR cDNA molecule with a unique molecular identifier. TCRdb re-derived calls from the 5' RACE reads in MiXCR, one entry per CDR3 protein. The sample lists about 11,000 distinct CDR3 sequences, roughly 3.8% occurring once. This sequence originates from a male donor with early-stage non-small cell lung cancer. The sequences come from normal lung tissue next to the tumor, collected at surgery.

The CDR3 reads CASSLGQLTYEQYF. The CDR3 DNA reads as TGTGCCAGCAGCCTGGGCCAACTTACCTACGAGCAGTACTTC. The J gene is TRBJ2-7, the V gene TRBV5-6, with D uncertain. The CDR3 has 14 residues. Germline V gene sequence: CDR1 SGHDT, CDR2 YYEEEE. The V end was cut by 4 bases, the J end by 2 bases, with 13 bases between.